Below, 3 T cell receptor beta chains from the same sample are listed, as sequenced in a study of blood T cell repertoires in COVID-19 (TCRdb year 2020). Libraries came from the immunoSEQ multiplex PCR assay. TCRdb carries this immuneACCESS record with in-frame sequences only. Its versions omit some clonotypes, under half of them owing to an unresolved V gene in the studies checked, with the rest unexplained. The sample table lists some 300,000 clones, over 80% of them with a count of one. Of the sample, 6.3% is held by the ten largest clones. Specimen: peripheral blood. All receptors come from a woman between 45 and 65 years old with COVID-19, enrolled during active disease.

The chain has TRBV6-5 and TRBJ2-7, with D possibly matching TRBD2 (5 bases). The CDR3 is 15 amino acids. With 6 bases removed from V and 2 bases from J, the gap between germline ends came to 17 bases. Looked up from germline, CDR1 is MNHEY and CDR2 is SVGAGI. CDR3 sequence: CASSMMETIPYEQYF. The CDR3 coding sequence is TGTGCCAGCAGCATGATGGAGACTATTCCCTACGAGCAGTACTTC.

The CDR3 bases are TGTGCCAGCAGCTCCATCAGTGGGGCCACCGGGGAGCTGTTTTTT. It specifies CASSSISGATGELFF. The chain uses TRBV7-9 and TRBJ2-2; maybe TRBD1 (5 bases). CDR1 SEHNR and CDR2 FQNEAQ come from the germline V gene (reference sequence). This CDR3 region has 15 residues. Trimming left V 4 bases short and J 4 bases short, with 13 bases between.

V gene TRBV5-4 combines with J gene TRBJ1-1; TRBD1 aligns across 11 bases. CDR3 length equals 14 residues. CDR1 SGHNT and CDR2 YYREEE come from the germline V gene (reference sequence). J was trimmed by 5 bases and V by 4 bases; bases with no gene match: 4. The CDR3 nucleotides are TGTGCCAGCAGCACGGACAGGGGGCTGACTGAAGCTTTCTTT. Its translation: CASSTDRGLTEAFF.